The subject of this entry is one T cell receptor beta chain. The CDR3 sequence is 15 residues long. The V and J ends lost 4 bases and 4 bases respectively, with 15 bases between them. Germline V gene sequence: CDR1 SGDLS, CDR2 YYNGEE. The sample belongs to a study of blood T cell repertoires in COVID-19. Per the original methods: Amplified reference gene primers provided the basis for estimating nucleated cell counts. Clones were read by immunoSEQ multiplex PCR, and TCRdb kept only the in-frame ones, dropping some. V and J calls and clone size follow that table, whereas D and trimming were derived from the DNA. The repertoire holds about 300,000 clones, 80% to 90% seen once, with roughly 2% in the top ten.

Specimen: PBMCs or T cells enriched from blood (not recorded which). V usage is TRBV9 and J usage is TRBJ1-3; a possible D gene is TRBD1 (6 bases). The clonotype comes from a man aged 25-40 years who had recovered from COVID-19. CDR3 nucleotide sequence: TGTGCCAGCAGCTCCAGGGGTACGGGGGGAAACACCATATATTTT. Protein sequence: CASSSRGTGGNTIYF.